Each of the 23 T cell receptor beta chains below was sequenced from the same sample in a study of OX40 agonist ivuxolimab in advanced cancers. The table came from immunoSEQ multiplex PCR; TCRdb's copy has only in-frame clones and leaves some out. The sample holds 36,000 or so clones; about three quarters are singletons and the top ten take 22%. The material sequenced was CD4+ or CD8+ T cells sorted from blood, taken in a trial of the OX40 agonist ivuxolimab. The source of these receptors is an adult with an advanced solid tumor such as melanoma, head and neck, liver or kidney cancer.

The rearrangement uses TRBV5-1 and TRBJ2-7, with a possible D match to TRBD2 (6 bases). The CDR3 is made up of 15 amino acids. The germline V gene has CDR1 SGHRS and CDR2 YFSETQ. Between the trimmed V and J ends, which lost 0 bases and 3 bases, there was a span of 13 bases. In DNA, the CDR3 is TGCGCCAGCAGCTTGGAGGCGGGGTCGAGCTACGAGCAGTACTTC. Translation gives CASSLEAGSSYEQYF.

The CDR3 reads CASRGNTEAFF. Written as DNA, the CDR3 is TGTGCCTCCAGGGGGAACACTGAAGCTTTCTTT. The chain carries TRBV6-5 and TRBJ1-1, with D perhaps matching TRBD1 (6 bases). The CDR3 is 11 amino acids. The V and J ends lost 11 bases and 1 base respectively, with 8 bases between them. Germline values: CDR1 MNHEY, CDR2 SVGAGI.

The chain employs TRBV30 and TRBJ1-6; D unresolved. Trimming removed 0 bases at V and 3 bases at J, with 9 bases between. This CDR3 has 15 residues. Germline CDR1 reads GTSNPN; CDR2 reads SVGIG (reference sequence). The CDR3 DNA is TGTGCCTGGAGTGTAAGGCCCGGCTATAATTCACCCCTCCACTTT. Translation: CAWSVRPGYNSPLHF.

This chain connects TRBV7-8 to TRBJ1-2; weak D call: TRBD1 (6 bases). The CDR3 has 16 residues. The V gene lost 1 base and the J gene lost 8 bases, with 20 bases spanning the gap. Germline CDR1 and CDR2: SGHVS and FQNEAQ. The CDR3 region has the DNA TGTGCCAGCAGCTTAGGGAGCCATACAGGGTCCTACGGCTACACCTTC. Translation: CASSLGSHTGSYGYTF.

The sample holds one count of this clone. The chain carries TRBV6-5 and TRBJ2-5; TRBD1 is a possible D gene (6 bases). Germline loops: CDR1 MNHEY, CDR2 SVGAGI. CDR3 size: 15 residues. The V gene lost 2 bases and the J gene lost 5 bases, with 15 bases spanning the gap. CDR3 protein: CASSYGPTGRETQYF. DNA of the CDR3: TGTGCCAGCAGTTACGGCCCTACAGGGCGGGAGACCCAGTACTTC.

The chain carries TRBV25-1 and TRBJ2-5; D is unclear. This CDR3 has 14 amino acids. CDR1 is MGHDK, CDR2 SYGVNS, per germline. V was cut by 4 bases and J by 1 base, with 10 bases left in between. The CDR3 is CASSAWRGQETQYF. CDR3 nucleotide sequence: TGTGCCAGCAGTGCGTGGAGAGGCCAAGAGACCCAGTACTTC.

This clone was found a few times. This chain links TRBV9 with TRBJ1-1; D is uncertain. CDR1 and CDR2 from the germline V gene are SGDLS and YYNGEE. Between the trimmed V and J ends, which lost 1 base and 11 bases, there was a span of 15 bases. The CDR3 spans 13 residues. The DNA for the CDR3 is TGTGCCAGCAGCGTAAAAACGGGCGGTGAGGCTTTCTTT. It codes for CASSVKTGGEAFF.

The rearrangement links TRBV28 to TRBJ1-3; 9 bases match TRBD1. Trimming removed 0 bases from V and 3 bases from J; junction bases left unmatched: 0. The CDR3 is made up of 15 amino acids. Germline-derived CDR1 and CDR2 are MDHEN and SYDVKM. CDR3 protein: CASSLWTGGGNTIYF. In DNA form, the CDR3 reads TGTGCCAGCAGTTTATGGACAGGGGGTGGAAACACCATATATTTT.

This rearrangement joins TRBV27 to TRBJ2-1, with D perhaps TRBD2 (6 bases). CDR3 length equals 16 residues. Germline loops: CDR1 MNHEY, CDR2 SMNVEV (reference sequence). The V gene lost 0 bases and the J gene lost 5 bases, with 14 bases spanning the gap. CDR3 nucleotide sequence: TGTGCCAGCAGTTTATCGCGGCGGGATCACGACAATGAGCAGTTCTTC. Translating it yields CASSLSRRDHDNEQFF.

This chain links TRBV4-1 with TRBJ1-2; no firm D call. Germline V CDR1 and CDR2: MGHRA, YSYEKL. The germline V and J ends were trimmed by 0 bases and 6 bases, with 11 bases remaining between them. This CDR3 contains 14 residues. CDR3 coding DNA: TGCGCCAGCAGCCAAGATGAGGGTCGGGATGGCTACACCTTC. Its translation is CASSQDEGRDGYTF.

The count of this clone is one. The chain carries TRBV7-3 and TRBJ2-5; the D gene is possibly TRBD1 (6 bases). This CDR3 has 14 residues. Germline assignment: CDR1 SGHTA and CDR2 FQGTGA. V was clipped by 3 bases and J by 2 bases, with 10 bases between them. The CDR3 spells CASSLTGLQETQYF. In DNA, the CDR3 is TGTGCCAGCAGCTTGACAGGATTACAAGAGACCCAGTACTTC.

The chain has TRBV27 and TRBJ2-3; D is uncertain. The germline V and J ends were trimmed by 4 bases and 6 bases, with 5 bases remaining between them. The CDR3 totals 11 residues. CDR1 is MNHEY, CDR2 SMNVEV, per germline (reference sequence). CDR3 sequence: CASSYFDTQYF. The CDR3 region has the DNA TGTGCCAGCAGTTACTTCGATACGCAGTATTTT.

The chain uses TRBV6-5 and TRBJ1-2; D call uncertain. Germline CDR1 and CDR2: MNHEY and SVGAGI. The CDR3 consists of 11 residues. The V end lost 0 bases, the J end lost 6 bases, and 2 bases lay between the germline ends. The CDR3 sequence: CASSYSHGYTF. The CDR3 DNA follows: TGTGCCAGCAGTTACTCCCATGGCTACACCTTC.

V is TRBV7-8 and J is TRBJ2-7; TRBD2 might be the D (6 bases). Germline V lookup: CDR1 SGHVS, CDR2 FQNEAQ. V was shortened by 7 bases and J by 3 bases, with 19 bases between the two germline ends. This CDR3 spans 15 amino acids. The CDR3 is CASTWTDGGNYEQYF. The CDR3 DNA follows: TGTGCCAGCACCTGGACGGACGGGGGAAACTACGAGCAGTACTTC.

The chain recombines TRBV28 with TRBJ2-2; D not resolved. V was pared by 6 bases and J by 2 bases, with 7 bases between. Germline CDR1 is MDHEN and CDR2 is SYDVKM. The length of the CDR3 is 13 residues. CDR3 nucleotides: TGTGCCAGCAGAGATCGTAACACCGGGGAGCTGTTTTTT. As protein: CASRDRNTGELFF.

CDR3 DNA: TGTGCCAGCAGTTTGGCAGGGTGGGGCACTGAAGCTTTCTTT. Translating it yields CASSLAGWGTEAFF. V gene TRBV27 combines with J gene TRBJ1-1; TRBD1 might be the D (5 bases). Germline CDR1 is MNHEY and CDR2 is SMNVEV (reference sequence). CDR3 length: 14 amino acids. Trimming stripped 3 bases from V and 4 bases from J, with 12 bases between.

The V gene is TRBV5-1, the J gene TRBJ2-2; 12 positions match TRBD2. V dropped 9 bases and J dropped 1; count of bases not matched to a gene: 10. Germline values: CDR1 SGHRS, CDR2 YFSETQ. The CDR3 contains 17 residues. In DNA form, the CDR3 reads TGCGCCACCTCCGGCGGACTAGCGGGAAAGAACACCGGGGAGCTGTTTTTT. It yields the protein CATSGGLAGKNTGELFF.

A remark on this clone: Its ends do not fully match the called genes, so a read error is possible. The V call is TRBV11-3, the J call TRBJ2-5; 11 bases are shared with TRBD1. The germline V gene has CDR1 SGHNT and CDR2 YENEEA. The CDR3 runs 14 residues. The CDR3 nucleotides are TGTGCCAGCAGTTTAGGACAGGGGGCAGAGACCCAGTACTTC. Protein sequence: CASSLGQGAETQYF.

This sequence joins TRBV2 and TRBJ2-1; the match to TRBD2 covers 9 bases. The CDR3 covers 14 residues. Germline CDR1 reads SNHLY; CDR2 reads FYNNEI. The junction had 5 bases not matched to a gene; V was cut back by 6 bases and J by 5 bases. The CDR3: CASREASGNNEQFF. CDR3 DNA sequence: TGTGCCAGCAGGGAGGCTAGCGGGAACAATGAGCAGTTCTTC.

The V gene is TRBV30, the J gene TRBJ1-5; D may be TRBD1 (5 bases). The V end lost 4 bases, the J end lost 4 bases, and 17 bases lay between the germline ends. This CDR3 contains 15 residues. Per the germline V gene, CDR1 is GTSNPN and CDR2 is SVGIG (reference sequence). The CDR3 DNA follows: TGTGCCTGGACCACCGGCAGGGCACCTAATCAGCCCCAGCATTTT. Its protein product is CAWTTGRAPNQPQHF.

This clone was seen a handful of times. This chain joins TRBV4-1 and TRBJ2-4, with no clear D. Trimming shortened V by 0 bases and J by 1 base, and 10 bases separated the two germline ends. CDR1 is MGHRA and CDR2 is YSYEKL in the germline V gene. The CDR3 spans 16 residues. The CDR3 reads CASSQDREEAKNIQYF. The CDR3 nucleotides are TGCGCCAGCAGCCAAGATCGTGAGGAGGCCAAAAACATTCAGTACTTC.

V and J are TRBV5-1 and TRBJ2-3; D remains unclear. The CDR3 has 12 residues. Germline lookup yields CDR1 SGHRS and CDR2 YFSETQ. Trimming took 5 bases from V and 0 from J, leaving 4 bases between them. CDR3 nucleotides: TGCGCCAGCAGGTTTAGCACAGATACGCAGTATTTT. Translated: CASRFSTDTQYF.

The chain uses TRBV7-2 and TRBJ2-5; D ambiguous. CDR1 and CDR2 from the germline V gene are SGHTA and FQGNSA. V lost 7 bases and J 5 bases, leaving 20 bases between the germline ends. The CDR3 is 15 amino acids. The DNA for the CDR3 is TGTGCCAGCATGCCCCTTATAAGGGCCGGTGAGACCCAGTACTTC. Translated, it gives CASMPLIRAGETQYF.